Presented here are 28 T cell receptor beta chains from one specimen sequenced in a study of T cells in Graves' hyperthyroidism and ophthalmopathy. It was RNA transcripts that yielded the amplified TCR beta CDR3 regions. HTBI primers drove first-round RT-PCR of the TCR CDR3. TCRdb called the multiplex PCR reads again in MiXCR, with one record for every CDR3 protein. Altogether more than 350,000 distinct CDR3 sequences are present, 13% to 15% being singletons, with the ten largest covering about 20%. The sample was blood. The origin of the receptors is a woman in her sixties with Graves' ophthalmopathy.

This clonotype occurred many times. This sequence joins TRBV3-1 and TRBJ2-1; D could derive from TRBD1 or TRBD2 (6 bases each). CDR1 is LGHDT, CDR2 YNNKEL, per germline (reference sequence). The CDR3 covers 17 residues. The V and J ends lost 0 bases and 2 bases respectively, with 14 bases between them. The CDR3 DNA reads as TGTGCCAGCAGCCAAGATGTAGCGGAGGGGGCCTACAATGAGCAGTTCTTC. Translation gives CASSQDVAEGAYNEQFF.

V is TRBV6-2 or TRBV6-3 and J is TRBJ1-1, with D possibly TRBD1 on 6 matching bases. The germline CDR1 and CDR2 sequences are MNHEY and SVGEGT. V was shortened by 6 bases and J by 4 bases, with 15 bases between the two germline ends. The CDR3 is 14 residues long. The CDR3 protein is CASSLDRFPTEAFF. CDR3 in DNA: TGTGCCAGCAGCCTCGACAGGTTTCCCACTGAAGCTTTCTTT.

The gene calls are TRBV2 and TRBJ2-7; D unresolved. Germline loops: CDR1 SNHLY, CDR2 FYNNEI. V dropped 2 bases and J dropped 3 bases, with 11 bases sitting between them. The CDR3 extends over 14 amino acids. The CDR3: CASSERQVNYEQYF. CDR3 coding DNA: TGTGCCAGCAGTGAAAGGCAGGTGAACTACGAGCAGTACTTC.

This clonotype was counted at least ten times. V usage is TRBV2 and J usage is TRBJ2-4, with D unclear. Germline V CDR1 and CDR2: SNHLY, FYNNEI. With 7 bases removed from V and 1 base from J, the gap between germline ends came to 14 bases. The CDR3 has 15 amino acids. This chain's CDR3 is CASTPGWSAKNIQYF. The CDR3 DNA sequence: TGTGCCAGCACCCCAGGATGGTCGGCCAAAAACATTCAGTACTTC.

This clonotype appeared many times. The gene calls are TRBV7-3 and TRBJ2-1, with D unresolved. V was trimmed by 0 bases and J by 9 bases, leaving 6 bases between them. Germline CDR1 is SGHTA and CDR2 is FQGTGA. This CDR3 spans 12 amino acids. The CDR3 bases are TGTGCCAGCAGCTTAACTGACGGTGAGCAGTTCTTC. Translated: CASSLTDGEQFF.

This clonotype was seen at least ten times. This chain joins TRBV20-1 and TRBJ2-1, with D possibly TRBD2 on 6 matching bases. Germline V gives CDR1 DFQATT, CDR2 SNEGSKA (reference sequence). Trimming pared 4 bases from V and 5 bases from J, leaving 15 bases between. This CDR3 is built from 14 residues. The CDR3 DNA reads as TGCAGTGCTAATCCGGGAGTGTACGACAATGAGCAGTTCTTC. Protein: CSANPGVYDNEQFF.

This clonotype was recorded many times. The CDR3 loop is CASSLGPAGKEQYF. The CDR3 DNA reads as TGTGCCAGCAGCTTAGGGCCCGCGGGTAAAGAGCAGTACTTC. V usage is TRBV11-2 and J usage is TRBJ2-7, with TRBD2 as a possible D gene (5 bases). Germline V gives CDR1 SGHAT, CDR2 FQNNGV. The V gene lost 1 base and the J gene lost 7 bases, with 14 bases spanning the gap. The CDR3 has 14 residues.

J is TRBJ2-7 and V is TRBV20-1; 11 positions match TRBD2. The CDR3 has 15 residues. The junction had 4 bases not matched to a gene; V was cut back by 1 base and J by 2 bases. Germline assignment: CDR1 DFQATT and CDR2 SNEGSKA (reference sequence). As DNA, the CDR3 is TGCAGTGCTAGAGTACTAGCGGGAGATCCCTACGAGCAGTACTTC. Translation: CSARVLAGDPYEQYF.

This clonotype came up many times. The CDR3 DNA sequence: TGTGCCAGCCTATCTGAAATGAACACTGAAGCTTTCTTT. This codes for CASLSEMNTEAFF. The V call is TRBV6-1, the J call TRBJ1-1; D ambiguous. This CDR3 has 13 amino acids. Trimming took 8 bases from V and 0 from J, leaving 10 bases between them. Germline CDR1 is MNHNS and CDR2 is SASEGT.

The chain couples TRBV7-9 to TRBJ1-2; D is unresolved. With 6 bases removed from V and 2 bases from J, the gap between germline ends came to 13 bases. From germline, CDR1 is SEHNR and CDR2 FQNEAQ (reference sequence). CDR3 length: 14 amino acids. Here the CDR3 reads CASSQVPSNYGYTF. CDR3 sequence (DNA): TGTGCCAGCAGTCAGGTCCCATCCAACTATGGCTACACCTTC.

This clonotype was found a few times. The V gene is TRBV27, the J gene TRBJ2-1; TRBD2 matches 7 bases. Germline trimming cut 6 bases from V and 2 bases from J; bases unmatched to any gene: 7. Germline CDR1 reads MNHEY; CDR2 reads SMNVEV (reference sequence). The CDR3 covers 15 residues. As DNA, the CDR3 is TGTGCCAGCAGCTCGGCCGGGACTACCTACAATGAGCAGTTCTTC. This translates into CASSSAGTTYNEQFF.

Points on this clonotype: A read error is possible here, since a much larger clone lies one base away. Given the absence of the conserved phenylalanine or tryptophan at the CDR3 end, a read error is likely. This chain uses TRBV6-1 with TRBJ2-3, with a tentative D call TRBD2 (6 bases). Trimming left V 6 bases short and J 3 bases short, with 13 bases between. This CDR3 comprises 14 residues. Germline V gene sequence: CDR1 MNHNS, CDR2 SASEGT. Here the CDR3 DNA reads TGTGCCAGCAGAACCCGACGGGGGACAGATACGCAGTATTCT. Translated: CASRTRRGTDTQYS.

The chain joins TRBV14 to TRBJ2-3, with D possibly TRBD1 on 6 matching bases. Per the germline V gene, CDR1 is SGHDN and CDR2 is FVKESK. The V end lost 0 bases, the J end lost 4 bases, and 20 bases lay between the germline ends. The CDR3 totals 18 residues. The CDR3 region is CASSQESLGGLFSDTQYF. The CDR3 nucleotides are TGTGCCAGCAGCCAAGAGTCTCTTGGGGGCCTGTTCTCAGATACGCAGTATTTT.

The chain recombines TRBV29-1 with TRBJ2-3; D gene ambiguous. The CDR3 consists of 14 residues. The germline gives CDR1 SQVTM, CDR2 ANQGSEA. The V gene lost 0 bases and the J gene lost 2 bases, with 9 bases spanning the gap. The CDR3 region is CSVEDGKDTDTQYF. For the CDR3, the DNA is TGCAGCGTTGAAGATGGTAAGGACACAGATACGCAGTATTTT.

In its sample, this clonotype was seen a few times. The V gene is TRBV5-1, the J gene TRBJ2-5; no clear D. The V and J ends lost 3 bases and 4 bases respectively, with 10 bases between them. Germline V CDR1 and CDR2: SGHRS, YFSETQ. CDR3 length equals 13 residues. The CDR3 bases are TGCGCCAGCAGCTACCAGACCGGAGAGACCCAGTACTTC. This gives the protein CASSYQTGETQYF. The full variable domain, completed using reference TRBV5-1 and TRBJ2-5, is KAGVTQTPRYLIKTRGQQVTLSCSPISGHRSVSWYQQTPGQGLQFLFEYFSETQRNKGNFPGRFSGRQFSNSRSEMNVSTLELGDSALYLCASSYQTGETQYFGPGTRLLVL.

This clonotype was seen at least ten times. The V and J genes are TRBV2 and TRBJ2-7; D might be TRBD2 (6 bases). V lost 0 bases to trimming and J lost 11 bases, with 14 bases between them. The CDR3 length is 13 residues. Germline CDR1 is SNHLY and CDR2 is FYNNEI. The CDR3 nucleotides are TGTGCCAGCAGTGAAGCGCGTGGGACTGAAGAGTACTTC. This translates into CASSEARGTEEYF.

This chain uses TRBV6-1 with TRBJ1-2, with D hard to call. There are 13 residues in the CDR3. CDR1 MNHNS and CDR2 SASEGT come from the germline V gene. The V end lost 8 bases, the J end lost 8 bases, and 18 bases lay between the germline ends. CDR3 protein: CASSLSGAKGYTF. The DNA of the CDR3 is TGTGCCAGCTCCTTATCGGGCGCAAAGGGCTACACCTTC.

This clonotype has only a few counts. A single base separates this from a much larger clone, so it may be a read error. The J gene is TRBJ2-1, the V gene TRBV6-1; 8 nucleotides align to TRBD2. This CDR3 is built from 16 residues. Germline V gene sequence: CDR1 MNHNS, CDR2 SASEGT. CDR3 coding DNA: TGTGCCAGCAGTGTTGTAGCGGGGCGGTCCTACAATGAGCAGCTCTTC. Its translation is CASSVVAGRSYNEQLF.

This clonotype was observed a few times. J is TRBJ2-2 and V is TRBV3-1, with TRBD2 matching 7 bases. The CDR3 extends over 15 amino acids. Trimming removed 3 bases from V and 7 bases from J; junction bases left unmatched: 8. In germline, CDR1 is LGHDT, CDR2 YNNKEL (reference sequence). CDR3 residues: CASSQSGTTHGELFF. In nucleotides, the CDR3 is TGTGCCAGCAGCCAGTCCGGGACTACACACGGGGAGCTGTTTTTT. The variable domain in full, with the rest retrieved from reference TRBV3-1 and TRBJ2-2, is DTAVSQTPKYLVTQMGNDKSIKCEQNLGHDTMYWYKQDSKKFLKIMFSYNNKELIINETVPNRFSPKSPDKAHLNLHINSLELGDSAVYFCASSQSGTTHGELFFGEGSRLTVL.

The chain links TRBV20-1 to TRBJ2-7, with 9 bases that match TRBD1. J lost 3 bases, V lost 4 bases, and 7 bases had no gene match. The CDR3 contains 14 residues. Germline CDR1 is DFQATT and CDR2 is SNEGSKA (reference sequence). This chain's CDR3 is CSANKGQGIYEQYF. In DNA form, the CDR3 reads TGCAGTGCTAACAAGGGACAGGGCATCTACGAGCAGTACTTC.

This clonotype was detected many times. The V and J genes are TRBV5-4 and TRBJ2-2; either TRBD1 or TRBD2 may supply D (5 bases each). Germline CDR1 SGHNT, CDR2 YYREEE (reference sequence). V dropped 4 bases and J dropped 0 bases, with 10 bases sitting between them. This CDR3 is 15 amino acids long. The CDR3 sequence: CASSPPGPNTGELFF. The CDR3 region has the DNA TGTGCCAGCAGCCCCCCGGGACCGAACACCGGGGAGCTGTTTTTT.

This chain uses TRBV10-3 with TRBJ2-5; D is unresolved. The CDR3 is 11 amino acids. Germline assignment: CDR1 ENHRY and CDR2 SYGVKD. The V end lost 4 bases, the J end lost 5 bases, and 5 bases lay between the germline ends. CDR3 amino acids: CAISVEETQYF. In DNA, the CDR3 is TGTGCCATCAGTGTGGAGGAGACCCAGTACTTC.

This clonotype appeared a few times. The chain links TRBV6-5 to TRBJ2-2; D is uncertain. CDR3 length: 13 residues. Looked up from germline, CDR1 is MNHEY and CDR2 is SVGAGI. V was cut by 0 bases and J by 6 bases, with 5 bases left in between. The CDR3 nucleotides are TGTGCCAGCAGTTACTCGACGTCCGGGGAGCTGTTTTTT. Translated: CASSYSTSGELFF.

The rearrangement joins TRBV7-4 to TRBJ1-5; 10 positions match TRBD1. The germline CDR1 and CDR2 sequences are SGHVT and SQSDAQ. The trim removed 6 bases at V and 3 bases at J, leaving 8 bases unmatched. The CDR3 spans 16 residues. CDR3 nucleotide sequence: TGTGCCAGCAGACCGGACAGGGGGGGGGACAATCAGCCCCAGCATTTT. It encodes CASRPDRGGDNQPQHF.

This clonotype was recorded at least ten times. The chain has TRBV28 and TRBJ2-5; 8 bases match TRBD1. Germline values: CDR1 MDHEN, CDR2 SYDVKM. The V segment lost 4 bases and the J segment 4 bases; nucleotides outside the gene matches: 5. The CDR3 consists of 14 residues. This chain's CDR3 is CASSSRTGTETQYF. CDR3 coding DNA: TGTGCCAGCAGTTCTAGGACAGGGACAGAGACCCAGTACTTC. Supplemented by reference TRBV28 and TRBJ2-5, the full variable domain reads DVKVTQSSRYLVKRTGEKVFLECVQDMDHENMFWYRQDPGLGLRLIYFSYDVKMKEKGDIPEGYSVSREKKERFSLILESASTNQTSMYLCASSSRTGTETQYFGPGTRLLVL.

This clonotype occurred many times. The chain employs TRBV30 and TRBJ1-6; 9 nucleotides match TRBD1. V lost 1 base to trimming and J lost 10 bases; unmatched junction nucleotides: 8. Germline CDR1 is GTSNPN and CDR2 is SVGIG (reference sequence). CDR3 size: 15 residues. In nucleotides, the CDR3 is TGTGCCTGGAGTGCAATTCCGGACAGGGGATCACCCCTCCACTTT. Protein sequence: CAWSAIPDRGSPLHF.

This clonotype was counted between two and nine times. This chain links TRBV30 with TRBJ2-3; the match to TRBD2 covers 12 bases. The germline gives CDR1 GTSNPN, CDR2 SVGIG (reference sequence). The CDR3 has 15 residues. J was trimmed by 1 base and V by 5 bases; bases with no gene match: 4. The CDR3 reads CAWGRLAGGTDTQYF. CDR3 DNA: TGTGCCTGGGGTCGACTAGCGGGAGGCACAGATACGCAGTATTTT.

This clonotype was recorded at least ten times. V gene TRBV7-3 combines with J gene TRBJ2-1; D is unclear. The V gene's germline CDR1 is SGHTA and CDR2 FQGTGA. The CDR3 totals 17 residues. Between the trimmed V and J ends, which lost 5 bases and 1 base, there was a span of 18 bases. The CDR3 coding sequence is TGTGCCAGCAGCCCGGTGATGGATCTGAGGTCCTACAATGAGCAGTTCTTC. Translated, it gives CASSPVMDLRSYNEQFF.